These 16 T cell receptor beta chains came from one sample sequenced in a study of blood T cell repertoires in COVID-19. Measured with immunoSEQ multiplex PCR; TCRdb has only the in-frame clones, and not every one. The sample has fewer than 400,000 clones; approximately 90% are singletons. The sample consisted of PBMCs or T cells enriched from blood (not recorded which). The receptor set was obtained from a woman aged 50 to 60 who had recovered from COVID-19.

This chain links TRBV7-9 with TRBJ1-4; D gene uncertain. Trimming took 1 base from V and 7 from J, leaving 16 bases between them. The CDR3 has 16 amino acids. Germline V gene data show CDR1 as SEHNR and CDR2 as FQNEAQ (reference sequence). Written as DNA, the CDR3 is TGTGCCAGCAGCTTAGGACAACGTGGGAGCGTTGAAAAACTGTTTTTT. Protein: CASSLGQRGSVEKLFF.

V is TRBV5-1 and J is TRBJ2-2; TRBD1 agrees at 8 bases. V trimming: 0 bases; J trimming: 1 base; junction bases outside the gene matches: 2. Germline V gene sequence: CDR1 SGHRS, CDR2 YFSETQ. The CDR3 is 16 residues long. CDR3 sequence: CASSLGTGMNTGELFF. The CDR3 bases are TGCGCCAGCAGCTTGGGGACAGGGATGAACACCGGGGAGCTGTTTTTT.

The V gene is TRBV7-2, the J gene TRBJ2-7; no clear D gene. With 1 base removed from V and 2 bases from J, the gap between germline ends came to 9 bases. Germline assignment: CDR1 SGHTA and CDR2 FQGNSA. The CDR3 extends over 14 amino acids. The CDR3 nucleotides read TGTGCCAGCAGCTTAGGGGCAAACACCTACGAGCAGTACTTC. It specifies CASSLGANTYEQYF.

The rearrangement uses TRBV28 and TRBJ2-1; 11 nucleotides agree with TRBD2. The CDR3 consists of 17 residues. Trimming took 3 bases from V and 6 from J; bases not matched to a gene: 10. Germline V CDR1 and CDR2: MDHEN, SYDVKM. Here the CDR3 DNA reads TGTGCCAGCAGTTTCGAGACACTAGCGGGGGTCGGCAATGAGCAGTTCTTC. As protein: CASSFETLAGVGNEQFF.

As DNA, the CDR3 is TGCGCCAGCAGCCAAGGGGCAGGAGGGTATGAAAAACTGTTTTTT. It translates to CASSQGAGGYEKLFF. The gene calls are TRBV4-3 and TRBJ1-4; no reliable D call. CDR3 length: 15 residues. From germline, CDR1 is LGHNA and CDR2 YSLEER. The V end was cut by 1 base, the J end by 6 bases, with 12 bases between.

The rearrangement joins TRBV6-5 to TRBJ1-2; D unclear. Germline assignment: CDR1 MNHEY and CDR2 SVGAGI. The CDR3 is 13 residues long. V lost 8 bases and J lost 4, with 14 bases in between. The CDR3 DNA sequence: TGTGCCAGCTCTATCGACTCCAGCTATGGCTACACCTTC. It yields the protein CASSIDSSYGYTF.

The genes are TRBV19 and TRBJ1-5; possibly TRBD1 for D (5 bases). The V end lost 6 bases, the J end lost 0 bases, and 12 bases lay between the germline ends. The CDR3 is 15 residues long. Germline V lookup: CDR1 LNHDA, CDR2 SQIVND (reference sequence). The CDR3 region has the DNA TGTGCCAGTAGACCCGTAGGGGATAGCAATCAGCCCCAGCATTTT. Translated: CASRPVGDSNQPQHF.

The chain combines TRBV15 with TRBJ1-2, with D maybe TRBD1 (6 bases). Germline V gene lookup returns CDR1 LNHNV and CDR2 YYDKDF (reference sequence). V was trimmed by 6 bases and J by 6 bases, leaving 14 bases between them. This CDR3 spans 13 amino acids. CDR3 nucleotide sequence: TGTGCCACCAGAGATACAGGGTACGATGGCTACACCTTC. Translated, it gives CATRDTGYDGYTF. Combining the CDR3 with reference TRBV15 and TRBJ1-2 gives the whole variable domain DAMVIQNPRYQVTQFGKPVTLSCSQTLNHNVMYWYQQKSSQAPKLLFHYYDKDFNNEADTPDNFQSRRPNTSFCFLDIRSPGLGDTAMYLCATRDTGYDGYTFGSGTRLTVV.

In DNA, the CDR3 is TGTGCCAGCAGAAGATCGACTAGCGGGGCTGATGAGCAGTTCTTC. Its translation is CASRRSTSGADEQFF. V and J are TRBV9 and TRBJ2-1; 11 bases are a match to TRBD2. From germline, CDR1 is SGDLS and CDR2 YYNGEE. The CDR3 runs to 15 residues. Trimming at V came to 5 bases and at J to 8 bases, leaving 9 bases not matched to a gene. The whole variable domain, remainder taken from reference TRBV9 and TRBJ2-1, is DSGVTQTPKHLITATGQRVTLRCSPRSGDLSVYWYQQSLDQGLQFLIQYYNGEERAKGNILERFSAQQFPDLHSELNLSSLELGDSALYFCASRRSTSGADEQFFGPGTRLTVL.

This rearrangement joins TRBV7-9 to TRBJ1-2; maybe TRBD1 (5 bases). V dropped 3 bases and J dropped 5 bases, with 10 bases sitting between them. The CDR3 is made up of 13 amino acids. The germline V gene has CDR1 SEHNR and CDR2 FQNEAQ (reference sequence). The CDR3 nucleotides read TGTGCCAGCAGCTTTTTCCAGGGTTATGGCTACACCTTC. Amino acid sequence: CASSFFQGYGYTF.

This clone was counted a single time. The chain has TRBV2 and TRBJ1-5, with 7 bases matching TRBD1. The CDR3 contains 16 residues. Germline values: CDR1 SNHLY, CDR2 FYNNEI. With 4 bases clipped from V and 11 bases from J, the junction kept 17 bases outside the gene matches. CDR3 in DNA: TGTGCCAGCAGTGGGCAAAACAGGGGTACGGTCTTGACCCAGCATTTT. It translates to CASSGQNRGTVLTQHF.

This chain joins TRBV10-3 and TRBJ2-7, with D perhaps TRBD1 (6 bases). This CDR3 is 15 amino acids long. Per germline, CDR1 ENHRY and CDR2 SYGVKD. The V and J ends lost 4 bases and 4 bases respectively, with 17 bases between them. CDR3 sequence reads: CAISVTGTPYYEQYF. CDR3 nucleotides: TGTGCCATCAGTGTTACCGGGACACCTTATTACGAGCAGTACTTC.

This chain connects TRBV5-4 to TRBJ2-2; D is unresolved. The length of the CDR3 is 14 residues. The germline V and J ends were trimmed by 0 bases and 1 base, with 4 bases remaining between them. Germline assignment: CDR1 SGHNT and CDR2 YYREEE (reference sequence). CDR3 sequence reads: CASSLGRNTGELFF. The CDR3 DNA follows: TGTGCCAGCAGCTTGGGCAGGAACACCGGGGAGCTGTTTTTT. Using reference TRBV5-4 and TRBJ2-2 for the parts outside the CDR3, the full variable domain is ETGVTQSPTHLIKTRGQQVTLRCSSQSGHNTVSWYQQALGQGPQFIFQYYREEENGRGNFPPRFSGLQFPNYSSELNVNALELDDSALYLCASSLGRNTGELFFGEGSRLTVL.

The chain is built from TRBV6-5 and TRBJ1-1; D is unresolved. The CDR3 has 13 amino acids. Trimming pared 0 bases from V and 5 bases from J, leaving 7 bases between. Germline lookup yields CDR1 MNHEY and CDR2 SVGAGI. The CDR3: CASSYSITTEAFF. The CDR3 coding sequence is TGTGCCAGCAGTTACTCGATAACAACTGAAGCTTTCTTT.

The chain has TRBV6-5 and TRBJ2-7; 7 bases align to TRBD2. Germline CDR1 is MNHEY and CDR2 is SVGAGI. This CDR3 is built from 14 residues. With V trimmed by 4 bases and J by 6 bases, 9 bases remained unmatched. The CDR3 DNA is TGTGCCAGCAGTTCATCAGCGGGGTTCGCCGAGCAGTACTTC. Translation: CASSSSAGFAEQYF.

CDR3 sequence: CASSPGVQAYNEQFF. The CDR3 DNA follows: TGTGCCAGCAGCCCCGGGGTCCAAGCCTACAATGAGCAGTTCTTC. J is TRBJ2-1 and V is TRBV5-6; tentative D call: TRBD2 (5 bases). V was cut by 4 bases and J by 2 bases, with 13 bases left in between. The CDR3 covers 15 residues. Germline lookup yields CDR1 SGHDT and CDR2 YYEEEE.